Below, one T cell receptor (beta chain) is given with its context. Its antigen is unknown. Clones were read by immunoSEQ multiplex PCR, and TCRdb kept only the in-frame ones, dropping some. This sample has 550,000 to 800,000 clones, with approximately 79% found just once. These data come from a study of shared clonotypes between healthy human individuals. Germline CDR1 reads MDHEN; CDR2 reads SYDVKM. Unmatched junction bases numbered 12, after V lost 9 bases and J lost 10 bases. This CDR3 has 13 amino acids. Study results and caveats: Several donors shared approximately 5% of their naive CD4 clonotypes.

The sequenced material came from memory CD4+ T cells sorted from blood. Subset denoted: CD45RA-negative fraction. The source is a woman aged 25-40 years in good health. This chain uses TRBV28 with TRBJ2-1, with 7 bases aligning to TRBD2. The CDR3 protein is CASTLQRGWEQFF. In DNA, the CDR3 is TGTGCCAGTACCCTGCAGCGGGGTTGGGAGCAGTTCTTC.